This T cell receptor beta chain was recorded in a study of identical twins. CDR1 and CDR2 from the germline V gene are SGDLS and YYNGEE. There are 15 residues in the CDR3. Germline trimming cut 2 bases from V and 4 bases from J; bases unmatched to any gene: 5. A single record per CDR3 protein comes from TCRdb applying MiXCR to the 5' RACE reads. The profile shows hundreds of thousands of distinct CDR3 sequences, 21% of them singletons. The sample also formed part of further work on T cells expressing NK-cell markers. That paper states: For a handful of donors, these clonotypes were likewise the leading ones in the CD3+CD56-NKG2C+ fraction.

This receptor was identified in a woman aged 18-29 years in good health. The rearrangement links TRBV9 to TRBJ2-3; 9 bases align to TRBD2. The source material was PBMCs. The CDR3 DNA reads TGTGCCAGCAGCGTCTGGCGGGGGGGGGCAGATACGCAGTATTTT. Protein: CASSVWRGGADTQYF.